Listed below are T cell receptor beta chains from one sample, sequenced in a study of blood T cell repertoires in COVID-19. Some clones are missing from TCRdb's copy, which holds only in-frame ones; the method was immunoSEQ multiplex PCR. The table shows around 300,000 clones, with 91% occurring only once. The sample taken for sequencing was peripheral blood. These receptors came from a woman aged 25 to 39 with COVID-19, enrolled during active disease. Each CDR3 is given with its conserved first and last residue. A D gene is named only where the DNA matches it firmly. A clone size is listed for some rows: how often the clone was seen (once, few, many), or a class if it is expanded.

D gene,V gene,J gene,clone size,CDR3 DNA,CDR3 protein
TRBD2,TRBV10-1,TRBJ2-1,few,TGCGCCAGCAGTGTATCGGGAGGCTTGAGCAATGAGCAGTTCTTC,CASSVSGGLSNEQFF
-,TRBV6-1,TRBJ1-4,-,TGTGCCAGCAGTGAGAAGGGGGTAAATGAAAAACTGTTTTTT,CASSEKGVNEKLFF
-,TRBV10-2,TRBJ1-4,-,TGCGCCAGCAGTGAGCTCGTGGGGGGTGCTAATGAAAAACTGTTTTTT,CASSELVGGANEKLFF
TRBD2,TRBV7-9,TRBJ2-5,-,TGTGCCAGCAGCCCTGGCGGGGGAGGGGAGACCCAGTACTTC,CASSPGGGGETQYF
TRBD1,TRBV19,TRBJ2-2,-,TGTGCGACCCGGACAGGGGGTAACACCGGGGAGCTGTTTTTT,CATRTGGNTGELFF
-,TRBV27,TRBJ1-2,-,TGTGCCAGCAGTTTAGACGGGACTAACTATGGCTACACCTTC,CASSLDGTNYGYTF
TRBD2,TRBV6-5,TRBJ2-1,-,TGTGCCAGCAGTTCATTGTGGCGGGAGGCAGGCAATGAGCAGTTCTTC,CASSSLWREAGNEQFF
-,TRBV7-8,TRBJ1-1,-,TGTGCCAGCAGCCGAGGGCCAGGGAATGGGGACACTGAAGCTTTCTTT,CASSRGPGNGDTEAFF
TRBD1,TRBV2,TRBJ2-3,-,TGTGCCAGCAAGGGACAGAGGGCCGATACGCAGTATTTT,CASKGQRADTQYF
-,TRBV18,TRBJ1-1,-,TGTGCCAGCTCACCCGCACCGAGCACTGAAGCTTTCTTT,CASSPAPSTEAFF
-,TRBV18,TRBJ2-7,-,TGTGCCAGCTCACCACCGGGCAGCTACGAGCAGTACTTC,CASSPPGSYEQYF
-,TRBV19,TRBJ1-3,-,TGTGCCAGTAGTACTCGACAGACTTCACTTGGAAACACCATATATTTT,CASSTRQTSLGNTIYF
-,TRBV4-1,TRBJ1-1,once,TGCGCCAGCAGCCAAGGCAGGGATCGCCCGGCCGCCGAAGCTTTCTTT,CASSQGRDRPAAEAFF
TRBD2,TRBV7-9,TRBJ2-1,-,TGTGCCAGCACAACGGGAGGGAACAATGAGCAGTTCTTC,CASTTGGNNEQFF
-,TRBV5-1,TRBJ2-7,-,TGCGCCAGCAGCTTGACTAATTCCTACGAGCAGTACTTC,CASSLTNSYEQYF
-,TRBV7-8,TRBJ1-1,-,TGTGCCAGCAGCAAATCTACAGGGATTAACACTGAAGCTTTCTTT,CASSKSTGINTEAFF
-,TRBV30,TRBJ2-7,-,TGTGCCTGGAGTCTGACTAACTACGAGCAGTACTTC,CAWSLTNYEQYF
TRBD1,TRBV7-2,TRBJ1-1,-,TGTGCCAGCAGCTTAGCTCCAGGGGGCACTGAAGCTTTCTTT,CASSLAPGGTEAFF
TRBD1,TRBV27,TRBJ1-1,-,TGTGCCAGCAGTTTAGGGGCAGGGGGCGGTTTGGGCACTGAAGCTTTCTTT,CASSLGAGGGLGTEAFF
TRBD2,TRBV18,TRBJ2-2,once,TGTGCCAGCTCACCGGGACTAGCGGGAGCGGACACCGGGGAGCTGTTTTTT,CASSPGLAGADTGELFF
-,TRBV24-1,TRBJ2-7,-,TGTGCCACCAGTGACAGTCGCGGGTTAAGGTACGAGCAGTACTTC,CATSDSRGLRYEQYF